The sequence of this T cell receptor beta chain was determined in a study of blood T cells in healthy people across ages. Study results and limitations: In long-lived donors, naive CD4+ cell counts and diversity exceeded those of aged donors. Significant beta diversity loss was already apparent by age approximately 37, declining roughly linearly. It was not possible, with unsorted PBMCs, to conclusively compare naive and antigen-experienced cells.

On this clonotype itself: No antigen is known for it.

The CDR3 runs 16 residues. Trimming stripped 2 bases from V and 4 bases from J, with 14 bases between. Germline CDR1 SGHVS, CDR2 FNYEAQ. The authors ran a second PCR of roughly 6 to 12 cycles using a sample-barcoded 5' primer and a J-beta primer mix. MiXCR, run by TCRdb on the 5' RACE reads, gives a single entry per CDR3 protein. Among 750,000 to 950,000 distinct CDR3 sequences listed, roughly 50% were seen once. Aged about 6 to 100, donors were systemically healthy Caucasians from Russia. The sample comprised blood. V and J are TRBV7-6 and TRBJ2-2, with D perhaps matching TRBD2 (6 bases). This receptor was taken from a man aged 80 or over in good health. CDR3 sequence (DNA): TGTGCCAGCAGCTTAAGTTCGGGAGTCGGCACCGGGGAGCTGTTTTTT. Translated, it gives CASSLSSGVGTGELFF.